These 16 T cell receptor beta chains were all obtained from the same sample, sequenced in a study of T cells after yellow fever vaccination. A single record per CDR3 protein comes from TCRdb applying MiXCR to the 5' RACE reads. This table holds a few hundred thousand distinct CDR3 sequences, under 15% found once. Sample: CD4+ T cells sorted from PBMCs, taken 15 days after the yellow fever booster vaccination. The receptor source for this set is a man between 18 and 29 years old who received the YFV17D yellow fever vaccine.

V gene TRBV28 combines with J gene TRBJ2-5; TRBD2 agrees at 9 bases. The CDR3 is 15 amino acids. CDR1 is MDHEN, CDR2 SYDVKM, per germline. V was pared by 3 bases and J by 2 bases, with 4 bases of the junction left unmatched. CDR3 DNA sequence: TGTGCCAGCAGTTTCCACCTAGCGGGGCAAGAGACCCAGTACTTC. It encodes CASSFHLAGQETQYF.

This clonotype came up a few times. The rearrangement uses TRBV29-1 and TRBJ1-2; D is possibly TRBD1 (5 bases). Looked up from germline, CDR1 is SQVTM and CDR2 is ANQGSEA. V was clipped by 3 bases and J by 8 bases, with 13 bases between them. The CDR3 extends over 12 amino acids. The CDR3 here is CSVDWGFQGYTF. DNA of the CDR3: TGCAGCGTTGATTGGGGGTTCCAGGGCTACACCTTC.

V usage is TRBV5-4 and J usage is TRBJ2-7, with 11 nucleotides matching TRBD2. CDR1 and CDR2 from the germline V gene are SGHNT and YYREEE (reference sequence). This CDR3 region has 17 residues. V dropped 3 bases and J dropped 7; count of bases not matched to a gene: 15. The CDR3 DNA reads as TGTGCCAGCAGCTCGCGCGCGACTAGCGGGGCTACGGGGGAGCAGTACGTC. It encodes CASSSRATSGATGEQYV.

This clonotype was found a few times. The gene calls are TRBV27 and TRBJ1-5; tentatively, D is TRBD1 (5 bases). Trimming stripped 1 base from V and 8 bases from J, with 15 bases between. The CDR3 is made up of 15 amino acids. Germline CDR1 reads MNHEY; CDR2 reads SMNVEV (reference sequence). The DNA for the CDR3 is TGTGCCAGCAGTTTATTCGGGACCATTCCGGAGCCCCAGCATTTT. Its translation: CASSLFGTIPEPQHF.

This clonotype appeared a few times. The chain couples TRBV5-1 to TRBJ2-1; 9 bases are shared with TRBD2. V was clipped by 6 bases and J by 3 bases; unmatched bases: 7. Germline V gene lookup returns CDR1 SGHRS and CDR2 YFSETQ. The CDR3 extends over 15 amino acids. The CDR3 DNA follows: TGCGCCAGCACCCGCGGGGGGGGTGACTACAATGAGCAGTTCTTC. This translates into CASTRGGGDYNEQFF.

The V and J genes are TRBV6-2 or TRBV6-3 and TRBJ2-5, with TRBD2 matching 14 bases. The germline V gene encodes CDR1 MNHEY and CDR2 SVGEGT. The V segment lost 5 bases and the J segment 5 bases; nucleotides outside the gene matches: 10. This CDR3 is 17 amino acids long. The CDR3 bases are TGTGCCAGCAGTCGAGGACTAGCGGGGGGACTTCCCGAGACCCAGTACTTC. It yields the protein CASSRGLAGGLPETQYF.

The chain links TRBV6-6 to TRBJ2-1, with TRBD2 matching 8 bases. Germline V gene data show CDR1 as MNHNY and CDR2 as SVGAGI (reference sequence). V trimming: 2 bases; J trimming: 7 bases; junction bases outside the gene matches: 4. The CDR3 is made up of 14 amino acids. The CDR3 protein is CASSYAGGRNEQFF. The CDR3 DNA is TGTGCCAGCAGTTACGCGGGGGGCAGAAATGAGCAGTTCTTC.

The V gene is TRBV7-9, the J gene TRBJ1-3; the match to TRBD1 covers 7 bases. The J segment lost 0 bases and the V segment lost 7 bases, leaving 15 bases of the junction unmatched. The CDR3 is 18 residues long. Germline values: CDR1 SEHNR, CDR2 FQNEAQ (reference sequence). CDR3 protein: CASTRAVGQRISGNTIYF. The CDR3 DNA reads TGTGCCAGCACCCGTGCTGTGGGACAGAGGATCTCTGGAAACACCATATATTTT. The full variable domain, its missing parts supplied by reference TRBV7-9 and TRBJ1-3, is DTGVSQNPRHKITKRGQNVTFRCDPISEHNRLYWYRQTLGQGPEFLTYFQNEAQLEKSRLLSDRFSAERPKGSFSTLEIQRTEQGDSAMYLCASTRAVGQRISGNTIYFGEGSWLTVV.

This clonotype showed up many times. The V gene is TRBV29-1, the J gene TRBJ2-1; TRBD2 might be the D (5 bases). Trimming pared 4 bases from V and 3 bases from J, leaving 28 bases between. Germline lookup yields CDR1 SQVTM and CDR2 ANQGSEA. The CDR3 runs to 19 residues. Here the CDR3 DNA reads TGCAGCGTTGCCGCGAGGGCATGGGGTAGCTACGGTTTCTACAATGAGCAGTTCTTC. Translation: CSVAARAWGSYGFYNEQFF.

The chain uses TRBV6-5 and TRBJ2-5; D is ambiguous. V was clipped by 2 bases and J by 7 bases, with 17 bases between them. Germline-derived CDR1 and CDR2 are MNHEY and SVGAGI. This CDR3 comprises 15 residues. The CDR3 reads CASSYGPFGRGTQYF. As DNA, the CDR3 is TGTGCCAGCAGTTACGGCCCGTTCGGCCGAGGGACCCAGTACTTC.

This clonotype occurred a few times. The chain is built from TRBV9 and TRBJ2-7; D is perhaps TRBD1 or TRBD2 (5 bases each). Germline V gives CDR1 SGDLS, CDR2 YYNGEE. This CDR3 is 15 amino acids long. Trimming took 0 bases from V and 1 from J, leaving 11 bases between them. The DNA of the CDR3 is TGTGCCAGCAGCGTAGCTTGGGGGAGTTCCTACGAGCAGTACTTC. It specifies CASSVAWGSSYEQYF. Combining the CDR3 with reference TRBV9 and TRBJ2-7 gives the whole variable domain DSGVTQTPKHLITATGQRVTLRCSPRSGDLSVYWYQQSLDQGLQFLIQYYNGEERAKGNILERFSAQQFPDLHSELNLSSLELGDSALYFCASSVAWGSSYEQYFGPGTRLTVT.

This rearrangement joins TRBV12-3 or TRBV12-4 to TRBJ1-4, with 8 nucleotides matching TRBD1. V lost 6 bases to trimming and J lost 6 bases; unmatched junction nucleotides: 3. The length of the CDR3 is 13 residues. Here the CDR3 reads CASRGTGYEKLFF. CDR3 bases: TGTGCCAGCAGAGGGACAGGTTATGAAAAACTGTTTTTT.

V is TRBV12-3 or TRBV12-4 and J is TRBJ2-1; no firm D call. Trimming left V 5 bases short and J 4 bases short, with 15 bases between. This CDR3 is 15 amino acids long. CDR3 amino acids: CASSLSGWEYNEQFF. The CDR3 DNA follows: TGTGCCAGCAGTCTATCCGGGTGGGAATACAATGAGCAGTTCTTC.

This clonotype was detected many times. The V and J genes are TRBV28 and TRBJ1-2; D might be TRBD1 (6 bases). This CDR3 is built from 14 residues. Germline loops: CDR1 MDHEN, CDR2 SYDVKM. Trimming left V 6 bases short and J 4 bases short, with 15 bases between. The CDR3 loop reads CASRLVTGRYGYTF. The CDR3 nucleotides read TGTGCCAGCAGATTGGTGACAGGTCGCTATGGCTACACCTTC.

The chain uses TRBV5-5 and TRBJ1-1; no firm D call. The germline V gene has CDR1 SGHKS and CDR2 YYEKEE (reference sequence). V lost 7 bases, J lost 1 base, and 11 bases lay in between. This CDR3 is built from 13 residues. The chain's CDR3 is CASVRGRNTEAFF. In DNA, the CDR3 is TGTGCCAGCGTACGGGGTCGGAACACTGAAGCTTTCTTT.

This clonotype was observed a few times. The chain employs TRBV7-6 and TRBJ2-2; D possibly uses TRBD1 or TRBD2 (5 bases each). The CDR3 has 12 residues. Trimming left V 5 bases short and J 8 bases short, with 9 bases between. From germline, CDR1 is SGHVS and CDR2 FNYEAQ. CDR3 protein: CASSPWGGELFF. CDR3 in DNA: TGTGCCAGCAGCCCCTGGGGGGGGGAGCTGTTTTTT.